The 27 T cell receptor beta chains below all came from one sample that was sequenced in a study of blood T cells in healthy people across ages (dated by TCRdb to between 2015 and 2016). Library generation was performed with 5' RACE. The sequencing machine was an Illumina HiSeq 2500. A second PCR of roughly 6 to 11 cycles was run with a J-beta primer mix and a sample-barcoded 5' primer. Starting from the raw public reads, TCRdb applied fastp trimming at Q25, assembled clones with MiXCR and retained in-frame beta chains. Rows are combined by CDR3 protein, so each entry shows the most common genes and DNA. This sample comprises around 1,100,000 distinct CDR3 sequences, around two fifths of them detected only once. The ten largest account for approximately 14% of the sample. What was sequenced was blood. Receptor source: a man in his late teens or twenties in good health.

The V gene is TRBV20-1, the J gene TRBJ1-2, with TRBD1 matching 10 bases. Germline trimming cut 4 bases from V and 13 bases from J; bases unmatched to any gene: 6. Germline-derived CDR1 and CDR2 are DFQATT and SNEGSKA (reference sequence). This CDR3 has 11 residues. The CDR3 sequence is CSAMGQGSCTF. The CDR3 nucleotides read TGCAGTGCTATGGGACAGGGGTCCTGCACCTTC.

The rearrangement links TRBV9 to TRBJ2-1; 8 bases are a match to TRBD1. The germline gives CDR1 SGDLS, CDR2 YYNGEE. This CDR3 region has 15 residues. V gave up 4 bases and J gave up 7 bases; unmatched junction bases: 10. Here the CDR3 reads CASSPPPGQVNEQFF. The CDR3 nucleotides are TGTGCCAGCAGCCCCCCACCGGGACAGGTGAATGAGCAGTTCTTC.

The chain is built from TRBV4-3 and TRBJ2-5; D not resolved. The length of the CDR3 is 15 residues. Trimming cost V 0 bases and J 2 bases, with 10 bases left between them. Looked up from germline, CDR1 is LGHNA and CDR2 is YSLEER. The CDR3 DNA follows: TGCGCCAGCAGCCAAGAGGGAAGGGCGCAAGAGACCCAGTACTTC. Translated: CASSQEGRAQETQYF.

The CDR3 DNA reads TGCGCCAGCAGCCAAGAGGGAGGCACAAATGAGCAGTTCTTC. This gives the protein CASSQEGGTNEQFF. The V gene is TRBV4-1, the J gene TRBJ2-1, with D tentatively TRBD2 (6 bases). The CDR3 extends over 14 amino acids. Germline V gene lookup returns CDR1 MGHRA and CDR2 YSYEKL. V shed 0 bases and J shed 7 bases, with 10 bases lying between them.

Of note for this clonotype: At one of its ends the junction is not consistent with the germline gene, which may arise from a read error. V gene TRBV7-2 combines with J gene TRBJ2-1; D not resolved. The CDR3 is 14 residues long. The germline V gene has CDR1 SGHTA and CDR2 FQGNSA. The CDR3 loop reads CASSLEVWYNKQFF. Written as DNA, the CDR3 is TGTGCCAGCAGCTTAGAGGTTTGGTACAATAAGCAGTTCTTC.

With regard to this clonotype: Being one base from a much bigger clone, this may be a read error. CDR3 in amino acids: CATSSTDFQETQYF. DNA of the CDR3: TGTGCCACCAGCTCCACAGATTTCCAAGAGACCCAGTACTTC. This chain links TRBV24-1 with TRBJ2-5; no reliable D call. V was shortened by 7 bases and J by 1 base, with 12 bases between the two germline ends. The CDR3 runs 14 residues. Per the germline V gene, CDR1 is KGHDR and CDR2 is SFDVKD.

CDR3 region: CASSLPGHNTEAFF. The CDR3 DNA reads as TGTGCCAGCAGCCTGCCTGGACATAACACTGAAGCTTTCTTT. The rearrangement links TRBV7-9 to TRBJ1-1; TRBD1 might be the D (5 bases). CDR3 size: 14 residues. Germline CDR1 reads SEHNR; CDR2 reads FQNEAQ (reference sequence). With 5 bases removed from V and 2 bases from J, the gap between germline ends came to 12 bases. Variable domain in full (rest from reference TRBV7-9 and TRBJ1-1): DTGVSQNPRHKITKRGQNVTFRCDPISEHNRLYWYRQTLGQGPEFLTYFQNEAQLEKSRLLSDRFSAERPKGSFSTLEIQRTEQGDSAMYLCASSLPGHNTEAFFGQGTRLTVV.

The V and J genes are TRBV20-1 and TRBJ2-1, with D tentatively TRBD1 (6 bases). Judging by the DNA end, TRBJ2-7 fits better; the J call may be wrong. The germline CDR1 and CDR2 sequences are DFQATT and SNEGSKA (reference sequence). The CDR3 is 15 residues long. CDR3 sequence: CSARDPVTGGYEQYF. DNA of the CDR3: TGCAGTGCTAGAGATCCCGTGACAGGAGGCTACGAGCAGTACTTC.

This clonotype was seen many times. The chain combines TRBV2 with TRBJ2-2; weak D call: TRBD1 (6 bases). The CDR3 is made up of 14 amino acids. V was trimmed by 6 bases and J by 2 bases, leaving 10 bases between them. In germline, CDR1 is SNHLY, CDR2 FYNNEI. In DNA form, the CDR3 reads TGTGCCAGCAGGCCGGGACACAACACCGGGGAGCTGTTTTTT. It encodes CASRPGHNTGELFF. Based on the CDR3 plus reference TRBV2 and TRBJ2-2, the full variable domain is EPEVTQTPSHQVTQMGQEVILRCVPISNHLYFYWYRQILGQKVEFLVSFYNNEISEKSEIFDDQFSVERPDGSNFTLKIRSTKLEDSAMYFCASRPGHNTGELFFGEGSRLTVL.

In this sample, this clonotype turned up a few times. This CDR3 is CAWSVYNRANYGYTF. The CDR3 DNA is TGTGCCTGGAGTGTATATAATAGAGCTAACTATGGCTACACCTTC. The gene calls are TRBV30 and TRBJ1-2; D uncertain. The germline gives CDR1 GTSNPN, CDR2 SVGIG (reference sequence). V dropped 0 bases and J dropped 0 bases, with 11 bases sitting between them. CDR3 length: 15 residues. The full variable domain, completed using reference TRBV30 and TRBJ1-2, is SQTIHQWPATLVQPVGSPLSLECTVEGTSNPNLYWYRQAAGRGLQLLFYSVGIGQISSEVPQNLSASRPQDRQFILSSKKLLLSDSGFYLCAWSVYNRANYGYTFGSGTRLTVV.

The chain carries TRBV19 and TRBJ2-2; D possibly corresponds to TRBD2 (6 bases). The germline V and J ends were trimmed by 3 bases and 5 bases, with 10 bases remaining between them. The CDR3 loop spans 14 amino acids. The V gene's germline CDR1 is LNHDA and CDR2 SQIVND (reference sequence). The DNA for the CDR3 is TGTGCCAGTAGTATCGGGGGTCCAACCGGGGAGCTGTTTTTT. Translating it yields CASSIGGPTGELFF.

The chain is built from TRBV5-1 and TRBJ2-1, with a weak D call TRBD2 (6 bases). V dropped 4 bases and J dropped 5 bases, with 19 bases sitting between them. Germline V lookup: CDR1 SGHRS, CDR2 YFSETQ. This CDR3 has 16 residues. The CDR3 loop reads CASSGGSGLSNNEQFF. CDR3 DNA: TGCGCCAGCAGCGGGGGGTCGGGGTTGAGCAACAATGAGCAGTTCTTC. Supplemented by reference TRBV5-1 and TRBJ2-1, the full variable domain reads KAGVTQTPRYLIKTRGQQVTLSCSPISGHRSVSWYQQTPGQGLQFLFEYFSETQRNKGNFPGRFSGRQFSNSRSEMNVSTLELGDSALYLCASSGGSGLSNNEQFFGPGTRLTVL.

The genes are TRBV12-3 or TRBV12-4 and TRBJ1-1, with unresolved D. Trimming took 6 bases from V and 4 from J, leaving 12 bases between them. The CDR3 covers 13 residues. The CDR3 is CASSPFRSTEAFF. The CDR3 DNA sequence: TGTGCCAGCAGCCCTTTCCGGTCCACTGAAGCTTTCTTT.

This rearrangement joins TRBV29-1 to TRBJ2-7; D not resolved. V was cut by 6 bases and J by 7 bases, with 4 bases left in between. This CDR3 has 8 residues. Germline lookup yields CDR1 SQVTM and CDR2 ANQGSEA. The CDR3 coding sequence is TGCAGCGTCAATGAGCAGTACTTC. Residues: CSVNEQYF.

This chain connects TRBV6-4 to TRBJ2-3; the D gene could be TRBD1 or TRBD2 (5 bases each). The V gene's germline CDR1 is MRHNA and CDR2 SNTAGT. V was shortened by 8 bases and J by 2 bases, with 14 bases between the two germline ends. This CDR3 contains 14 residues. The DNA for the CDR3 is TGTGCCAGCTCCGAGGGACCTCACACAGATACGCAGTATTTT. Its protein product is CASSEGPHTDTQYF.

This clonotype has more than one count but fewer than ten. This chain connects TRBV20-1 to TRBJ1-1; D is uncertain. This CDR3 has 14 residues. The germline gives CDR1 DFQATT, CDR2 SNEGSKA (reference sequence). Between the trimmed V and J ends, which lost 0 bases and 1 base, there was a span of 9 bases. CDR3 sequence (DNA): TGCAGTGCTAGAGATCTGGAGGGGAACACTGAAGCTTTCTTT. This sequence encodes CSARDLEGNTEAFF.

The genes are TRBV6-2 or TRBV6-3 and TRBJ1-2, with a possible D match to TRBD1 (6 bases). The CDR3 covers 16 residues. Germline lookup yields CDR1 MNHEY and CDR2 SVGEGT. V was trimmed by 2 bases and J by 4 bases, leaving 17 bases between them. CDR3 in DNA: TGTGCCAGCAGTTACGCTGGGGGCGCTATGTCCTATGGCTACACCTTC. Residues: CASSYAGGAMSYGYTF.

V usage is TRBV27 and J usage is TRBJ1-5; D remains ambiguous. From germline, CDR1 is MNHEY and CDR2 SMNVEV (reference sequence). The length of the CDR3 is 14 residues. V was pared by 0 bases and J by 3 bases, with 6 bases between. The CDR3 DNA follows: TGTGCCAGCAGTTTATCGTCCCCCAATCAGCCCCAGCATTTT. Translating gives CASSLSSPNQPQHF.

The chain links TRBV5-1 to TRBJ2-2, with D perhaps TRBD1 or TRBD2 (5 bases each). This CDR3 region has 15 residues. The V end lost 7 bases, the J end lost 2 bases, and 15 bases lay between the germline ends. Per germline, CDR1 SGHRS and CDR2 YFSETQ. As DNA, the CDR3 is TGCGCCAGCGACCGGGGCAGTCCTAACACCGGGGAGCTGTTTTTT. Translating it yields CASDRGSPNTGELFF.

The chain uses TRBV4-3 and TRBJ2-1; D gene ambiguous. V was clipped by 0 bases and J by 3 bases, with 12 bases between them. The CDR3 contains 16 residues. The germline CDR1 and CDR2 sequences are LGHNA and YSLEER. The CDR3 DNA follows: TGCGCCAGCAGCCAAGAACCCATGGATTTCTACAATGAGCAGTTCTTC. As protein: CASSQEPMDFYNEQFF.

Points on this clonotype: A read error may explain this, as a much larger clone is one base away. This sequence joins TRBV10-3 and TRBJ2-1; TRBD2 matches 7 bases. This CDR3 has 14 residues. CDR1 is ENHRY and CDR2 is SYGVKD in the germline V gene. CDR3 coding DNA: TGTGCCATCAGTGACGGGGGGACCTACAATGAGCAGGTCTTC. It specifies CAISDGGTYNEQVF.

This clonotype was counted a few times. This rearrangement joins TRBV12-3 or TRBV12-4 to TRBJ2-7; either TRBD1 or TRBD2 may supply D (5 bases each). The DNA end lines up better with TRBJ2-5; the J call may be wrong. The CDR3 is 12 residues long. CDR3 DNA: TGTGCCAGCAGACGGGGCGGAGAGACCCAGTACTTC. Protein: CASRRGGETQYF.

This clonotype has just a few counts. This chain joins TRBV10-3 and TRBJ2-5; 9 nucleotides line up with TRBD1. The CDR3 has 14 residues. CDR1 and CDR2 (germline): ENHRY, SYGVKD. The trim removed 4 bases at V and 5 bases at J, leaving 5 bases unmatched. The chain's CDR3 is CAISGDRERETQYF. In DNA, the CDR3 is TGTGCCATCAGTGGGGACAGGGAGAGGGAGACCCAGTACTTC.

This clonotype was seen a few times. The V gene is TRBV3-1, the J gene TRBJ1-4; 8 bases map to TRBD1. The V gene's germline CDR1 is LGHDT and CDR2 YNNKEL (reference sequence). V lost 4 bases, J lost 8 bases, and 9 bases stayed unmatched. This CDR3 region has 15 residues. The CDR3 nucleotides read TGTGCCAGCAGCCCCCTACAGGGGGTTGGAGAAAAACTGTTTTTT. Its protein is CASSPLQGVGEKLFF. Drawing the rest from reference TRBV3-1 and TRBJ1-4, the complete variable domain is DTAVSQTPKYLVTQMGNDKSIKCEQNLGHDTMYWYKQDSKKFLKIMFSYNNKELIINETVPNRFSPKSPDKAHLNLHINSLELGDSAVYFCASSPLQGVGEKLFFGSGTQLSVL.

This chain connects TRBV20-1 to TRBJ2-3; no reliable D call. V lost 2 bases and J lost 2, with 11 bases in between. Germline V CDR1 and CDR2: DFQATT, SNEGSKA (reference sequence). The CDR3 is 14 amino acids. DNA for the CDR3: TGCAGTGCTAGACGGGCACCCGACACAGATACGCAGTATTTT. This gives the protein CSARRAPDTDTQYF.

CDR3 DNA: TGCAGCGTTGAAGATCCCAGGGGGGATAACTATGGCTACACCTTC. This sequence encodes CSVEDPRGDNYGYTF. This rearrangement joins TRBV29-1 to TRBJ1-2, with TRBD1 matching 7 bases. Looked up from germline, CDR1 is SQVTM and CDR2 is ANQGSEA. Trimming took 0 bases from V and 1 from J; bases not matched to a gene: 5. The CDR3 is made up of 15 amino acids.

The sample holds many counts of this clonotype. V and J are TRBV5-1 and TRBJ1-2, with a tentative D call TRBD1 (5 bases). The V end lost 1 base, the J end lost 1 base, and 8 bases lay between the germline ends. The CDR3 has 14 amino acids. Germline values: CDR1 SGHRS, CDR2 YFSETQ. CDR3 DNA: TGCGCCAGCAGCTTGAGCCAGGGTAACTATGGCTACACCTTC. Residues: CASSLSQGNYGYTF.